The clone carrying this TCR beta chain was detected only a few times. Its specificity is not known. The CDR3 runs 13 residues. Germline V gives CDR1 SEHNR, CDR2 FQNEAQ (reference sequence). Deletions cut 5 bases from V and 11 bases from J, with 18 bases between. Extracted RNA was reverse transcribed, and the resulting cDNA served as sequencing template. Profiled with immunoSEQ multiplex PCR; TCRdb holds only in-frame clones, not every one. This sample has around 200,000 clones; around 58% occur once, and the top ten carry roughly 12%. The data derive from a study of CD8+ T cells in alopecia areata. Study-level results: Scalp clonality, together with expanded CD8+ clones among the top 100, fell significantly with tofacitinib. Many expanded lesional clones persisted in scalp and blood during tofacitinib.

Described treatment: oral pan-JAK inhibitor, 5-10 mg twice daily. Sequences were derived from CD8+ T cells sorted from blood, sampled at week 24, from a patient treated with tofacitinib. This TCR came from a human donor with alopecia areata. V and J are TRBV7-9 and TRBJ2-5, with D possibly being TRBD2 (5 bases). CDR3 in DNA: TGTGCCAGCAGCCAGGCGGTGGACTGGGAGCAGTACTTC. Protein: CASSQAVDWEQYF.